This T cell receptor (beta chain) emerged from a study of blood T cell repertoires in COVID-19. CDR3 length: 15 residues. The germline V gene encodes CDR1 SGHRS and CDR2 YFSETQ. V was shortened by 4 bases and J by 1 base, with 11 bases between the two germline ends. As originally analysed: How many nucleated cells were present was estimated from reference gene primer amplification. TCRdb keeps only in-frame clones here, not all; method: immunoSEQ multiplex PCR. V, J and clone size derive from that table, while D and trimming were established from the DNA sequence. In the table there are about 150,000 clones, 70% to 85% of which are singletons.

The sequence was collected from a woman aged 45-65 years in a cohort sampled during active or convalescent COVID-19. The chain combines TRBV5-1 with TRBJ2-2; TRBD2 might be the D (5 bases). The sequenced sample consisted of peripheral blood. The CDR3 DNA reads as TGCGCCAGCAGCGTTAGCCGGGGGAACACCGGGGAGCTGTTTTTT. Translated, it gives CASSVSRGNTGELFF.